These T cell receptor beta chains were read from a single sample in a study of blood T cells in healthy people across ages. TCRdb reanalysed the 5' RACE reads using MiXCR and keeps one entry per CDR3 protein. The table shows around 990,000 distinct CDR3 sequences, with 30% to 40% occurring only once. The specimen was blood. The receptor source for this set is a man aged 18 to 35 in good health. The CDR3 runs from the conserved cysteine through the conserved F or W. A D gene is named only where the DNA matches it firmly. Rows give clone size only sometimes, using once, few, many, or a class for an expanded clone.

clone_size	j_call	d_call	v_call	cdr3_aa	cdr3_nt
-	TRBJ2-2	-	TRBV6-1	CASSDPLRGEMNTGELFF	TGTGCCAGCAGTGACCCCCTGAGGGGGGAAATGAACACCGGGGAGCTGTTTTTT
many	TRBJ2-4	-	TRBV12-3/TRBV12-4	CASTPSPLAKNIQYF	TGTGCCAGCACACCTTCACCGCTAGCCAAAAACATTCAGTACTTC
-	TRBJ2-1	TRBD1	TRBV20-1	CSAIMGQGAYNEQFF	TGCAGTGCTATAATGGGACAGGGGGCTTACAATGAGCAGTTCTTC
-	TRBJ2-3	-	TRBV14	CASSPGDGGDTDTQYF	TGTGCCAGCAGCCCAGGGGACGGAGGAGACACAGATACGCAGTATTTT
-	TRBJ2-1	TRBD1	TRBV10-3	CATSEQQGAQGNEQFF	TGTGCCACCAGTGAGCAACAGGGGGCCCAAGGCAATGAGCAGTTCTTC
many	TRBJ1-2	-	TRBV7-2	CASSLTNYGYTF	TGTGCCAGCAGCTTAACTAACTATGGCTACACCTTC
-	TRBJ2-5	TRBD1	TRBV4-1	CASSLGGTGLETQYF	TGCGCCAGCAGTTTGGGGGGGACAGGGCTAGAGACCCAGTACTTC
few	TRBJ2-1	-	TRBV9	CASSVSGFDEQFF	TGTGCCAGCAGCGTCTCAGGGTTCGATGAGCAGTTCTTC
-	TRBJ1-5	-	TRBV7-2	CASSLPGGGNQPQHF	TGTGCCAGCAGCCTACCAGGAGGGGGCAATCAGCCCCAGCATTTT
-	TRBJ2-3	TRBD2	TRBV20-1	CSARDGLVAGVTDTQYF	TGCAGTGCTAGAGATGGTTTGGTGGCGGGGGTCACAGATACGCAGTATTTT
few	TRBJ1-1	TRBD1	TRBV11-2	CASSFQGAGGAEAFF	TGTGCCAGCAGCTTCCAGGGGGCTGGAGGGGCTGAAGCTTTCTTT
few	TRBJ2-4	TRBD2	TRBV20-1	CSARGGGLAKNIQYF	TGCAGTGCTAGAGGCGGGGGGCTAGCCAAAAACATTCAGTACTTC
-	TRBJ1-1	-	TRBV29-1	CSVVTGVANTEAFF	TGCAGCGTTGTTACTGGGGTGGCAAACACTGAAGCTTTCTTT
many	TRBJ2-3	-	TRBV9	CASSERTTGWGTDTQYF	TGTGCCAGCAGCGAGAGGACCACAGGGTGGGGTACAGATACGCAGTATTTT
few	TRBJ2-1	-	TRBV20-1	CSARYEQFF	TGCAGTGCTAGATATGAGCAGTTCTTC
many	TRBJ2-3	-	TRBV4-3	CASSQDLAGSSTDTQYF	TGCGCCAGCAGCCAAGATCTGGCGGGATCTAGCACAGATACGCAGTATTTT
few	TRBJ2-3	-	TRBV7-9	CASSADFPDTQYF	TGTGCCAGCAGCGCGGACTTTCCAGATACGCAGTATTTT
-	TRBJ2-7	TRBD1	TRBV15	CATSRVFSGTDSDEQYF	TGTGCCACCAGCAGAGTCTTTTCCGGGACAGATAGTGACGAGCAGTACTTC
few	TRBJ1-2	TRBD1	TRBV3-1	CASSHSSGTGSSFNYGYTF	TGTGCCAGCAGCCACTCATCCGGGACAGGGTCCTCTTTTAACTATGGCTACACCTTC
many	TRBJ2-5	-	TRBV9	CASSVGQPQETQYF	TGTGCCAGCAGCGTAGGACAGCCACAAGAGACCCAGTACTTC
-	TRBJ1-1	-	TRBV7-8	CASSLSLRTTEAFF	TGTGCCAGCAGCCTCTCCCTCCGGACCACTGAAGCTTTCTTT
-	TRBJ2-2	TRBD2	TRBV6-2/TRBV6-3	CASSRTSMAGELFF	TGTGCCAGCAGCCGGACTAGCATGGCCGGGGAGCTGTTTTTT
-	TRBJ2-5	-	TRBV5-1	CASSFGPNNEQYF	TGCGCCAGCAGCTTCGGCCCCAACAATGAGCAGTACTTC
few	TRBJ2-3	-	TRBV6-6	CASSYHSDTDTQYF	TGTGCCAGCAGTTACCACTCAGACACAGATACGCAGTATTTT
-	TRBJ2-1	TRBD1	TRBV2	CASSEGQGINEQFF	TGTGCCAGCAGTGAGGGACAGGGGATCAACGAGCAGTTCTTC
few	TRBJ2-2	-	TRBV6-5	CASSYSSSGRPTGELFF	TGTGCCAGCAGTTACTCGAGCTCGGGCAGACCCACCGGGGAGCTGTTTTTT
-	TRBJ2-2	-	TRBV29-1	CSVPQGGELFF	TGCAGCGTACCACAGGGAGGGGAGCTGTTTTTT
-	TRBJ2-1	-	TRBV27	CASSFEVYKEQFF	TGTGCCAGCAGTTTTGAGGTCTACAAGGAGCAGTTCTTC
few	TRBJ1-2	-	TRBV29-1	CSVEAGFALQGYTF	TGCAGCGTTGAAGCAGGGTTTGCCCTCCAGGGCTACACCTTC
-	TRBJ1-2	-	TRBV7-2	CASSLAQGAHYGYTF	TGTGCCAGCAGCTTAGCGCAGGGAGCTCACTATGGCTACACCTTC
few	TRBJ2-2	-	TRBV9	CASSVDPGSNTGELFF	TGTGCCAGCAGCGTAGATCCCGGGAGCAACACCGGGGAGCTGTTTTTT
-	TRBJ1-1	-	TRBV6-1	CASTEILQGENTEAFF	TGTGCCAGCACCGAAATCTTACAGGGAGAGAACACTGAAGCTTTCTTT
few	TRBJ2-4	-	TRBV9	CASSEGPGVGKNIQYF	TGTGCCAGCAGCGAAGGCCCAGGGGTCGGCAAAAACATTCAGTACTTC
-	TRBJ1-1	-	TRBV6-5	CASSYAGAGAAFF	TGTGCCAGCAGTTATGCAGGGGCCGGAGCGGCTTTCTTT
-	TRBJ2-3	TRBD2	TRBV4-3	CASSHNKLAGEADTQYF	TGCGCCAGCAGCCATAATAAACTAGCGGGGGAAGCAGATACGCAGTATTTT
-	TRBJ2-7	TRBD1	TRBV11-2	CASSLGATGKGYEQYF	TGTGCCAGCAGCTTAGGGGCGACAGGGAAGGGTTACGAGCAGTACTTC
few	TRBJ1-4	-	TRBV20-1	CSAGPLPEKLFF	TGCAGTGCCGGACCTCTTCCTGAAAAACTGTTTTTT
-	TRBJ2-7	TRBD2	TRBV12-3/TRBV12-4	CASRSSGGYEQYF	TGTGCCAGCAGATCTAGCGGGGGGTACGAGCAGTACTTC
few	TRBJ2-3	-	TRBV12-3/TRBV12-4	CASSPNQGGDTQYF	TGTGCCAGCAGTCCGAACCAGGGGGGGGATACGCAGTATTTT
few	TRBJ2-5	-	TRBV10-3	CAIRDGQLGETQYF	TGTGCCATCAGGGATGGACAGTTAGGAGAGACCCAGTACTTC
-	TRBJ2-7	-	TRBV9	CASSAAGINIPYEQYF	TGTGCCAGCAGCGCCGCTGGAATAAATATTCCCTACGAGCAGTACTTC
-	TRBJ2-1	-	TRBV5-1	CASSLDFGSLLYNEQFF	TGCGCCAGCAGCTTGGACTTCGGCAGCTTACTCTACAATGAGCAGTTCTTC
few	TRBJ1-4	-	TRBV10-3	CAISEPRVEGEKLFF	TGTGCCATCAGTGAACCCAGGGTTGAGGGCGAAAAACTGTTTTTT
few	TRBJ1-6	-	TRBV9	CASSSHLHF	TGTGCCAGCAGTTCACACCTCCACTTT
-	TRBJ2-1	TRBD2	TRBV6-6	CASSYPNSGGRYNEQFF	TGTGCCAGCAGTTACCCAAATAGCGGGGGCCGATACAATGAGCAGTTCTTC
few	TRBJ1-2	-	TRBV20-1	CSPRGNGYTF	TGCAGCCCCCGGGGAAATGGCTACACCTTC
few	TRBJ2-3	-	TRBV3-1	CASSQDTEDTQYF	TGTGCCAGCAGCCAAGATACCGAGGATACGCAGTATTTT
-	TRBJ1-1	-	TRBV6-5	CASSYHTENTEAFF	TGTGCCAGCAGTTACCACACAGAGAACACTGAAGCTTTCTTT
-	TRBJ1-2	TRBD1	TRBV28	CASRPRTGLGYTF	TGTGCCAGCAGACCCCGGACAGGGTTGGGCTACACCTTC
few	TRBJ2-5	TRBD1	TRBV24-1	CATSGRGPWTGETQYF	TGTGCCACCAGTGGCAGAGGTCCTTGGACAGGAGAGACCCAGTACTTC
few	TRBJ1-6	TRBD1	TRBV28	CASSFGQGGISYNSPLHF	TGTGCCAGCAGTTTCGGACAGGGAGGGATATCCTATAATTCACCCCTCCACTTT
many	TRBJ1-2	TRBD1	TRBV7-2	CASSRKLGTGDGYTF	TGTGCCAGCAGCCGGAAACTTGGGACAGGGGATGGCTACACCTTC